This record covers a single TCR beta chain. Other DNA sequences in the same sample also yield this CDR3. TCRdb's copy holds only in-frame clones and misses some; the assay was immunoSEQ multiplex PCR. Of about 140,000 clones listed, 94% are singletons. This specimen belongs to a study of cytomegalovirus exposure and HLA in healthy donors. Unmatched junction bases numbered 2, after V lost 0 bases and J lost 4 bases. In germline, CDR1 is KGHSH, CDR2 LQKENI. This CDR3 is 15 amino acids long. The sequence was collected from a man younger than 35 in good health and CMV-seropositive. The sample consisted of PBMCs. The rearrangement uses TRBV18 and TRBJ2-7; 11 positions agree with TRBD1. The CDR3 DNA is TGTGCCAGCTCACCACCGGGACAGGGGGGATACGAGCAGTACTTC. Translating it yields CASSPPGQGGYEQYF.